This passage covers 14 T cell receptor beta chains from one sample sequenced in a study of technical replicates of blood from a handful of donors. The repertoire was sequenced with immunoSEQ multiplex PCR; TCRdb's copy has only in-frame clones and lacks some. Of under 15,000 clones listed, around 94% are singletons. Sample: PBMCs. These receptors were taken from a human donor in good health.

This chain joins TRBV27 and TRBJ2-1, with 13 nucleotides matching TRBD2. CDR3 size: 15 residues. With 6 bases clipped from V and 9 bases from J, the junction kept 8 bases outside the gene matches. The V gene's germline CDR1 is MNHEY and CDR2 SMNVEV (reference sequence). The CDR3 here is CASRVGTSGIPEQFF. CDR3 bases: TGTGCCAGCAGAGTCGGGACTAGCGGGATTCCTGAGCAGTTCTTC.

This chain joins TRBV18 and TRBJ1-5; 11 bases line up with TRBD1. J gave up 7 bases and V 6 bases, and 5 bases lay outside the gene matches. The germline V gene encodes CDR1 KGHSH and CDR2 LQKENI. The CDR3 totals 14 residues. CDR3 protein: CASSQGQGAQPQHF. CDR3 in DNA: TGTGCCAGCTCCCAAGGACAGGGGGCACAGCCCCAGCATTTT.

The chain links TRBV27 to TRBJ1-5; 8 bases match TRBD1. With V trimmed by 3 bases and J by 2 bases, 3 bases remained unmatched. CDR3 length: 15 residues. Germline assignment: CDR1 MNHEY and CDR2 SMNVEV (reference sequence). Here the CDR3 reads CASSFMTGGNQPQHF. In nucleotides, the CDR3 is TGTGCCAGCAGTTTCATGACAGGGGGCAATCAGCCCCAGCATTTT.

The chain is built from TRBV11-2 and TRBJ1-5; the D gene is possibly TRBD1 (6 bases). Trimming pared 2 bases from V and 3 bases from J, leaving 11 bases between. This CDR3 has 15 residues. Per germline, CDR1 SGHAT and CDR2 FQNNGV. The CDR3 region has the DNA TGTGCCAGCAGCTTAACACAGGGATCCAATCAGCCCCAGCATTTT. It translates to CASSLTQGSNQPQHF.

The V and J genes are TRBV29-1 and TRBJ1-1; 10 bases align to TRBD1. The germline CDR1 and CDR2 sequences are SQVTM and ANQGSEA. This CDR3 spans 14 amino acids. The junction had 6 bases not matched to a gene; V was cut back by 4 bases and J by 4 bases. Here the CDR3 DNA reads TGCAGCGTTGTGACAGGGGGCGAGGGCACTGAAGCTTTCTTT. Protein: CSVVTGGEGTEAFF.

The chain links TRBV5-6 to TRBJ2-4; no clear D gene. The germline CDR1 and CDR2 sequences are SGHDT and YYEEEE. V lost 4 bases and J lost 0, with 20 bases in between. The CDR3 sequence is 18 residues long. CDR3 sequence: CASSGTAGSLGAKNIQYF. For the CDR3, the DNA is TGTGCCAGCAGCGGAACCGCAGGATCTTTAGGAGCCAAAAACATTCAGTACTTC.

The chain joins TRBV19 to TRBJ2-2, with 9 positions matching TRBD1. This CDR3 contains 15 residues. V shed 7 bases and J 2 bases; nucleotides not matched to a gene: 5. CDR1 and CDR2 from the germline V gene are LNHDA and SQIVND (reference sequence). CDR3: CASIWTGDNTGELFF. The CDR3 nucleotides read TGTGCCAGTATATGGACAGGGGACAACACCGGGGAGCTGTTTTTT.

This chain uses TRBV19 with TRBJ2-3; D is possibly TRBD2 (6 bases). Germline CDR1 LNHDA, CDR2 SQIVND (reference sequence). Between the trimmed V and J ends, which lost 3 bases and 0 bases, there was a span of 16 bases. The CDR3 length is 17 residues. The CDR3 is CASSMWRDLGSTDTQYF. CDR3 DNA: TGTGCCAGTAGTATGTGGAGGGACCTTGGGAGCACAGATACGCAGTATTTT.

This clone was found once. The V call is TRBV7-8, the J call TRBJ2-3; 13 bases fit TRBD2. The germline CDR1 and CDR2 sequences are SGHVS and FQNEAQ. The CDR3 is made up of 16 amino acids. After removal of 0 bases from V and 5 bases from J, the junction contained 2 bases not matched to a gene. CDR3 loop: CASSLARLAGGDTQYF. The CDR3 DNA follows: TGTGCCAGCAGCTTAGCGCGACTAGCGGGAGGAGATACGCAGTATTTT.

This chain uses TRBV7-7 with TRBJ2-5, with 8 bases aligning to TRBD2. Germline CDR1 reads SSHAT; CDR2 reads FNYEAQ (reference sequence). This CDR3 contains 15 residues. The V and J ends lost 1 base and 3 bases, in that order; junction bases with no gene match: 4. In nucleotides, the CDR3 is TGTGCCAGCAGCTTAGTGTCAGCGGGAGAAGAGACCCAGTACTTC. Its protein product is CASSLVSAGEETQYF. The whole variable domain, remainder taken from reference TRBV7-7 and TRBJ2-5, is GAGVSQSPRYKVTKRGQDVTLRCDPISSHATLYWYQQALGQGPEFLTYFNYEAQPDKSGLPSDRFSAERPEGSISTLTIQRTEQRDSAMYRCASSLVSAGEETQYFGPGTRLLVL.

The J gene is TRBJ1-2, the V gene TRBV28; 8 positions agree with TRBD1. The CDR3 contains 17 residues. Per germline, CDR1 MDHEN and CDR2 SYDVKM. J was trimmed by 0 bases and V by 7 bases; bases with no gene match: 13. DNA of the CDR3: TGTGCCAGCACTCCACCAGGTGGACAGGGCCCTAACTATGGCTACACCTTC. Protein product: CASTPPGGQGPNYGYTF.

The chain recombines TRBV5-1 with TRBJ2-1; TRBD2 might be the D (6 bases). Germline CDR1 is SGHRS and CDR2 is YFSETQ. CDR3 size: 19 residues. V dropped 4 bases and J dropped 6 bases, with 29 bases sitting between them. The CDR3 DNA follows: TGCGCCAGCAGCCCTGGCGGTTTTAGGACTACCTCACACGCCAATGAGCAGTTCTTC. Translated: CASSPGGFRTTSHANEQFF.

This clone has a single count. J is TRBJ2-3 and V is TRBV6-4, with 10 bases identical to TRBD1. The trim removed 2 bases at V and 4 bases at J, leaving 0 bases unmatched. The CDR3 sequence is 14 residues long. The germline V gene encodes CDR1 MRHNA and CDR2 SNTAGT. DNA of the CDR3: TGTGCCAGCAGTGACGGACAGGGGGCAGATACGCAGTATTTT. It encodes CASSDGQGADTQYF.

The chain carries TRBV2 and TRBJ2-3; D gene ambiguous. This CDR3 spans 14 amino acids. Deletions cut 2 bases from V and 2 bases from J, with 8 bases between. Per germline, CDR1 SNHLY and CDR2 FYNNEI. The CDR3 sequence: CASSERLHTDTQYF. DNA of the CDR3: TGTGCCAGCAGTGAACGACTCCACACAGATACGCAGTATTTT. The entire variable domain, with the rest obtained from reference TRBV2 and TRBJ2-3, is as follows: EPEVTQTPSHQVTQMGQEVILRCVPISNHLYFYWYRQILGQKVEFLVSFYNNEISEKSEIFDDQFSVERPDGSNFTLKIRSTKLEDSAMYFCASSERLHTDTQYFGPGTRLTVL.